Detailed here is one TCR beta chain. Its antigen has not been determined. Base qualities are not at hand, and no much larger clone is one base apart. This sample was included in a study of beta chain features in type 1 diabetes listed by TCRdb under 2018. General notes on the study: Patients and healthy donors did not differ in mean age, gender distribution, total cell number or subset yield. Across all samples, fewer than 130 million sorted cells were examined, and cell number per subset correlated strongly with RNA yield. The study compared the TCRB repertoires of sorted circulating CD4+ T cell subsets in recently diagnosed type 1 diabetes patients with those in matched healthy donors. Whereas all 30 or so donors provided naive and central memory subsets, regulatory and stem cell-like memory subsets were isolated from just 8 patients and roughly eight healthy donors.

Via the germline V gene (reference sequence), CDR1 is GTSNPN and CDR2 SVGIG. Trimming takes 5 bases off V and 1 base off J; junction bases not matched to a gene: 4. The CDR3 sequence holds 13 residues, the cysteine and phenylalanine included. Only the CDR3 DNA stays, 39 bases, in frame from base 1. From each donor, a single peripheral blood sample of 100 to 150 mL on average was drawn into heparinised tubes. A BD FACSAria II was used to sort naive, central memory, regulatory and stem cell-like memory CD4+ T cells with a panel that included CD45RO, CCR7, CD25, CD127, CD95 and CD27. A purity above 95% was achieved for all sorted populations. PBMCs were isolated right away by Lymphoprep density gradient centrifugation and were stained directly, without culture. Samples were stained and sorted in pairs, with one healthy donor and one patient per experiment, so that batch effects were minimized. Study-level results and caveats: Because cDNA rather than genomic DNA was sequenced, highly expressing activated cells could have been over-represented, although no difference in activation and CD3 levels was found between groups. Because the HLA sub-analyses included only small numbers of individuals, any influence of HLA type on TCRB rearrangement was left unresolved. A moderate but significant shortening of TCRB CDR3 length was observed in type 1 diabetes patients in all four CD4+ subsets. At VDJ recombination sites, type 1 diabetes patients had fewer insertions and more deleted nucleotides, which implies abnormalities in thymic rearrangement. Naive, central memory and regulatory TCRB repertoires appeared more similar among patients than among healthy donors. PCR may preferentially amplify shorter templates, but because patient and control samples were amplified and corrected together, any resulting skew would affect both groups equally.

All of the isolated RNA was reverse transcribed with the High Capacity cDNA Reverse Transcription Kit, so expressed TCRB transcripts were sequenced. Deep immunoSEQ sequencing was performed on naive, central memory and regulatory T cell samples, with an average of roughly 3.5 million total reads per sample. Sorted cells were lysed in RLT buffer and RNA was extracted with DNase-treated RNeasy Micro or Mini kits, depending on cell number. To prevent cross-contamination, each cell subset was processed individually, whereas patient and healthy donor samples were processed jointly. Using the immunoSEQ multiplex PCR, TCRB sequences were amplified from cDNA into 87-bp fragments spanning the CDR3 region. Sequencing of the amplicons was performed on the Illumina HiSeq platform. The paper's data handling went like this. Synthetic template baselines were used to correct PCR bias computationally, reads within Hamming distance 2 were collapsed, and singletons that could not be merged were discarded. Reads were aligned to IMGT to assign V, D and J genes, CDR3 length, and insertions or deletions at six rearrangement sites. Within each subset, clonotype counts were normalized to sorted cell number, after which true diversity and Gini coefficients were computed with the tcR R package. Repertoire sharing was quantified using the overlap coefficient calculated on TCRB nucleotide sequences. In its TCRdb copy, this immuneACCESS table keeps in-frame sequences only and misses some clones. Where compared with another copy, unresolved V genes explain less than half of these, and the others have no known cause. V and J calls plus clone size are reproduced from that table; the DNA served to infer D and trimming. This sample comprises about 180,000 clones, around an eighth of them detected only once. Jointly, the top ten make up 0.62% of the sample.

This clonotype was sampled from a woman younger than 30 in good health. The sample taken for sequencing was central memory CD4+ T cells from blood. The chain links TRBV30 with TRBJ1-1, with 7 bases matching TRBD1. Read as DNA, the sequence is TGTGCCTGGGCAGGACAGGCGAACACTGAAGCTTTCTTT. It encodes CAWAGQANTEAFF.